The sequence of this T cell receptor (beta chain) was determined in a study of CD8 T cells in Susac syndrome (dated by TCRdb to about 2019). A note on the overall study: Repertoire sequencing was used to test whether CD8+ T cell activation and differentiation in Susac syndrome was antigen driven. The study compared CD8+ T cell repertoire clonality among eleven to twelve healthy donors, roughly 14 Susac syndrome patients and some 16 multiple sclerosis patients.

Here is what the overall study found, with its caveats: The study acknowledged that relatively few individuals were included in the TCR sequencing and HLA analysis.

The germline V gene encodes CDR1 LGHDT and CDR2 YNNKEL (reference sequence). Cut back by 2 bases and 3 bases, the V and J ends lie 7 bases apart. The CDR3, cysteine through phenylalanine, is 13 amino acids long. This entry keeps only the CDR3 DNA: 39 bases, framed from base 1. RNA was extracted using the RNeasy kit, and roughly 0.45 to 1 microgram was reverse transcribed with random hexamers. The immunoSEQ multiplex PCR assay, covering 54 Vbeta and 13 Jbeta segments, was used to amplify TCR beta CDR3 regions. PCR amplification bias was corrected using a synthetic template baseline for primer optimization and computational correction. The study's own analysis went as follows. Reads were annotated to V, D and J genes per IMGT and analyzed with immunoSEQ Analyzer, keeping only productive sequences. Clonality was calculated as one minus the Shannon entropy normalized by log2 of the number of productive unique sequences. For each patient and control, public and private clones were evaluated within the 100 most prevalent clones. Clones were defined as Susac-specific if absent from the healthy and MS cohorts, from under 1,200 published viral clones and from other ImmuneACCESS disease sequences. TCRdb cleaned the public reads at Q25 with fastp, built clones with MiXCR and kept in-frame beta chains. Each entry is one CDR3 protein sequence, shown with its most common DNA and genes. It is TCRdb's table, rather than the study itself, that gives the V and J calls and clone size. The sample table lists roughly 400,000 distinct CDR3 sequences, approximately 85% of them with a count of one. Of the sample, around 0.12% is held by the ten largest clones.

Peripheral blood CD8+ and CD4+ T cells from healthy donors, Susac syndrome patients and multiple sclerosis patients were profiled using high-throughput TCR beta sequencing. Treatment-naive patients with stable or active relapsing-remitting disease fulfilling revised McDonald criteria were used as multiple sclerosis controls. Bulk CD8+ and CD4+ T cells were purified by magnetic negative isolation, whereas CD8+ TEMRA cells were enriched by FACS. Blood was collected in EDTA tubes and processed within 24 hours, with PBMCs isolated through density gradient centrifugation. PBMCs intended for TCR sequencing were cryopreserved in liquid nitrogen and were subsequently thawed in a 37 degrees C water bath. The sorted or isolated CD4+, CD8+ and CD8+ TEMRA cells reached a purity of at least 90%. Concerning this clonotype itself: Its antigen has not been determined. Qualities for individual bases were not recorded, and no much larger clone is one base off.

The receptor was isolated from a human donor with multiple sclerosis. Sequencing was performed on CD8+ T cells from PBMCs. The receptor chain draws on TRBV3-1 and TRBJ2-5; tentative D gene TRBD2, with 5 bases matching. The nucleotides read TGTGCCAGCAGCCAATCAGCGGAAGAGACCCAGTACTTC. Translated, this gives CASSQSAEETQYF.